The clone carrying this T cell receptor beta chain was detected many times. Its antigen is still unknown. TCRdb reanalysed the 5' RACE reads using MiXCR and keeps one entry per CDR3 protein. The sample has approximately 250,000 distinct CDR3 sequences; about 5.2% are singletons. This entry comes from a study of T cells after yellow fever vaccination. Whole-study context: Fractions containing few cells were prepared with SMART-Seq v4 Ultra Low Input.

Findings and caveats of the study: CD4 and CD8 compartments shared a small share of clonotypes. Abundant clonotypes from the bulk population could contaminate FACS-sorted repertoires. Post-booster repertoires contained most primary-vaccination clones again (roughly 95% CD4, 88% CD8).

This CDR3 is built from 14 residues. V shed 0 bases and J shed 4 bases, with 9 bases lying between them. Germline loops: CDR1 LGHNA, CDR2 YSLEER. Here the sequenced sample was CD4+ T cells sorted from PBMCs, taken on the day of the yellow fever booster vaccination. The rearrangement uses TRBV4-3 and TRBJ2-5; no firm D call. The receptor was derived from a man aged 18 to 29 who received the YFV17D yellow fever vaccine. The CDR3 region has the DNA TGCGCCAGCAGCCAAGATTGGCTAGTAGAGACCCAGTACTTC. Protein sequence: CASSQDWLVETQYF.